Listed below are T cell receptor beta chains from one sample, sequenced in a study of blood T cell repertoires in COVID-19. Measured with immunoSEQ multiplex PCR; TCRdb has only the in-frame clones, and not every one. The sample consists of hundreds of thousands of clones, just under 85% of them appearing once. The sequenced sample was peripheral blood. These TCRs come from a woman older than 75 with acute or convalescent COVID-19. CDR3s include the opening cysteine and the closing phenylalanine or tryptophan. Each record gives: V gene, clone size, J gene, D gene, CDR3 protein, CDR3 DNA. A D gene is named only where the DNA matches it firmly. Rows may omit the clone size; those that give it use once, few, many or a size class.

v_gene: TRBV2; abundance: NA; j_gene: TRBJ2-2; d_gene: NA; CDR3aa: CASSLLGKRSTGELFF; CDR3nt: TGTGCCAGCAGTCTCCTCGGGAAAAGAAGTACCGGGGAGCTGTTTTTT
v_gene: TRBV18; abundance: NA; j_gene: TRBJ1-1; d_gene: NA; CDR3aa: CASSPNSDRNTEAFF; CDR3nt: TGTGCCAGCTCACCGAACTCGGACAGGAACACTGAAGCTTTCTTT
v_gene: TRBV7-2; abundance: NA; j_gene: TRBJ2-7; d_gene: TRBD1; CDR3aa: CASSFRAGQGNGEQYF; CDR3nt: TGTGCCAGCAGCTTTAGGGCCGGACAGGGGAACGGCGAGCAGTACTTC
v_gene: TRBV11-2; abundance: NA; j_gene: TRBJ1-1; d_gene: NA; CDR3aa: CASSIRGWDTEAFF; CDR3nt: TGTGCCAGCAGCATCCGCGGATGGGACACTGAAGCTTTCTTT
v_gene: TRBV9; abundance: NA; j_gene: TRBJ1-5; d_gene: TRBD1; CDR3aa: CASSTGTGSNQPQHF; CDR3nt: TGTGCCAGCAGCACCGGGACAGGGAGCAATCAGCCCCAGCATTTT
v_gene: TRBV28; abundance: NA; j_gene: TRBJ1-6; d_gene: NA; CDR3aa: CASSLSVPNSPLHF; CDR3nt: TGTGCCAGCAGTTTATCGGTACCAAATTCACCCCTCCACTTT
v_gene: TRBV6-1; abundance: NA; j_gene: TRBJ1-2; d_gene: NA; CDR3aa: CASSETGNYGYTF; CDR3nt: TGTGCCAGCAGTGAAACAGGGAACTATGGCTACACCTTC
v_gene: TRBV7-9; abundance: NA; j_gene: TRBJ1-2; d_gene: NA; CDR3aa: CASSAQANYGYTF; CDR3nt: TGTGCCAGCAGCGCACAGGCTAACTATGGCTACACCTTC
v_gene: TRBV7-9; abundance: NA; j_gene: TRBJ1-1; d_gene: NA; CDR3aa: CASSNQANTEAFF; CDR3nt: TGTGCCAGCAGCAATCAGGCGAACACTGAAGCTTTCTTT
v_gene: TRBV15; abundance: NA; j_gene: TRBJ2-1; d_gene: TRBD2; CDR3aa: CATSRGTSGRALFF; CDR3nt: TGTGCCACCAGCAGGGGGACTAGCGGGAGGGCCCTTTTCTTC
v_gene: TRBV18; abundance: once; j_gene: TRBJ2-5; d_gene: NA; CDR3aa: CASSPYRDQETQYF; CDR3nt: TGTGCCAGCTCACCTTACAGGGACCAAGAGACCCAGTACTTC
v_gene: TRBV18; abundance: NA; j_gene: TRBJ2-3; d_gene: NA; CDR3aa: CASSPEGTTQYF; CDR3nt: TGTGCCAGCTCACCCGAGGGCACGACGCAGTATTTT
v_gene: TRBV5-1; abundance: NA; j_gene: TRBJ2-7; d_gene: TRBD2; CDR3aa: CASSLWTSGVYEQYF; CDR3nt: TGCGCCAGCAGCTTATGGACTAGCGGGGTATACGAGCAGTACTTC
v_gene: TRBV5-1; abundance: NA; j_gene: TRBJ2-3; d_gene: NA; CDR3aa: CASSLGGGADTQYF; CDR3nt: TGCGCCAGCAGCTTGGGGGGGGGCGCAGATACGCAGTATTTT
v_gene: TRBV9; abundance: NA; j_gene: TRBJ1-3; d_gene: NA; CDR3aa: CASSVVGAPSSGNTIYF; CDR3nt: TGTGCCAGCAGCGTAGTTGGGGCTCCGAGCTCTGGAAACACCATATATTTT
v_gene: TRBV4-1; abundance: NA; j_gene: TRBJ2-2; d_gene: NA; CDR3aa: CASSQDNLVGELFF; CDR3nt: TGCGCCAGCAGCCAAGATAATCTTGTCGGGGAGCTGTTTTTT
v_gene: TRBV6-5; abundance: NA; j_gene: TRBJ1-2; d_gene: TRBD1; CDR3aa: CASSSGQRSYGYTF; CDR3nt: TGTGCCAGCAGTTCGGGACAGCGTAGCTATGGCTACACCTTC
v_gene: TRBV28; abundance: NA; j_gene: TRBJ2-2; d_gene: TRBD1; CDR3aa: CASSTGQGYTGELFF; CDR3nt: TGTGCCAGCAGCACGGGACAGGGGTACACCGGGGAGCTGTTTTTT
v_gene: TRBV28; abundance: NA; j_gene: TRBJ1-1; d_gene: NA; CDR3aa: CASSLPRANEAFF; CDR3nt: TGTGCCAGCAGTCTACCGAGGGCTAATGAAGCTTTCTTT
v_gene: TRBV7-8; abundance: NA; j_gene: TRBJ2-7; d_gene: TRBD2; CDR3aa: CASRPSGAYEQYF; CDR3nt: TGTGCCAGCAGACCTAGCGGTGCCTACGAGCAGTACTTC
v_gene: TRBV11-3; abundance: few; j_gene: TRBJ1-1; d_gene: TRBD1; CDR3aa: CASSLRQGTEAFF; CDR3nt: TGTGCCAGCAGCTTACGACAGGGCACTGAAGCTTTCTTT
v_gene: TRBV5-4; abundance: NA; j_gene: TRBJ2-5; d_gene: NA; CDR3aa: CASSFDGIFPETQYF; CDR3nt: TGTGCCAGCAGCTTCGACGGGATCTTTCCAGAGACCCAGTACTTC
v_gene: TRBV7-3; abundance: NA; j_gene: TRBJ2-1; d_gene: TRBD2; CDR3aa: CASSLGTSGANEQFF; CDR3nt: TGTGCCAGCAGCTTAGGGACTAGCGGGGCCAATGAGCAGTTCTTC
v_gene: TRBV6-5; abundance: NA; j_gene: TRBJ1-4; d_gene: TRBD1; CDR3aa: CASRVDRVGEKLFF; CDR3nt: TGTGCCAGCAGAGTGGACAGGGTTGGAGAAAAACTGTTTTTT
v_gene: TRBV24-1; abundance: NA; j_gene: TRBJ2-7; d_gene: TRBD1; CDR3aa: CATSDPGQGGSYEQYF; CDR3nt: TGTGCCACCAGTGATCCCGGACAGGGGGGCTCCTACGAGCAGTACTTC
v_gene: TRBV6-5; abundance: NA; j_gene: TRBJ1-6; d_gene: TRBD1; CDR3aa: CASSYSGQGTYSPLHF; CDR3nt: TGTGCCAGCAGTTACTCGGGACAGGGGACTTATTCACCCCTCCACTTT
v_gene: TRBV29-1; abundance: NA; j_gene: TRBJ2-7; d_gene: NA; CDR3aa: CSVERGYEQYF; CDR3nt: TGCAGCGTTGAGCGGGGCTACGAGCAGTACTTC
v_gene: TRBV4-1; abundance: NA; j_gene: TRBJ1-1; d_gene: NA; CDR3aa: CASSQDYFEQQSSFF; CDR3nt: TGCGCCAGCAGCCAAGATTACTTTGAACAGCAAAGTTCTTTCTTT